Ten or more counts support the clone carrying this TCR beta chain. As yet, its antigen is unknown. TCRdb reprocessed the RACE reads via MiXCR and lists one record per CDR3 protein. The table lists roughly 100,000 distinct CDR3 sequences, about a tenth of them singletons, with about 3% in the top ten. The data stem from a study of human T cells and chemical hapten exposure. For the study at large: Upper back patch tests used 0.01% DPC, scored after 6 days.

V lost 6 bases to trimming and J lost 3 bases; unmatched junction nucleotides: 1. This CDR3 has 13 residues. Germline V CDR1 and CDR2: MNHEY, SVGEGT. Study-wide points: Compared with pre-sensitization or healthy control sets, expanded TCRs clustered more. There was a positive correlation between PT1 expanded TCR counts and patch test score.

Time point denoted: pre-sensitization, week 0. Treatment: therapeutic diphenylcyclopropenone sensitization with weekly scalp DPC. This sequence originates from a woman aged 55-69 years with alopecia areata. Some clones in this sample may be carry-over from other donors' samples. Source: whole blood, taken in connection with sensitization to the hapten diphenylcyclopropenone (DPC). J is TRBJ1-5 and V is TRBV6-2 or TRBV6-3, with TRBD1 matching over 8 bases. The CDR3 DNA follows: TGTGCCAGCAGGGGACAGGTCAATCAGCCCCAGCATTTT. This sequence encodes CASRGQVNQPQHF.